These 23 T cell receptor beta chains were all obtained from the same sample, sequenced in a study of blood T cell repertoires in COVID-19. Method: immunoSEQ multiplex PCR; TCRdb's copy keeps in-frame clones and lacks some. Among approximately 130,000 clones, approximately 84% were seen once, and the ten largest hold around 18%. The sample was peripheral blood. Receptor source: a woman aged 50 to 60 who had recovered from COVID-19.

In this sample, this clone turned up a few times. V gene TRBV6-6 combines with J gene TRBJ2-7; no clear D. The CDR3 is made up of 13 amino acids. With 4 bases removed from V and 2 bases from J, the gap between germline ends came to 9 bases. CDR1 MNHNY and CDR2 SVGAGI come from the germline V gene (reference sequence). In nucleotides, the CDR3 is TGTGCCAGCAGTTTCGGGTCCCCCTACGAGCAGTACTTC. As protein: CASSFGSPYEQYF.

The rearrangement uses TRBV7-8 and TRBJ2-1; 12 bases are a match to TRBD2. Trimming took 5 bases from V and 9 from J; bases not matched to a gene: 8. Germline CDR1 SGHVS, CDR2 FQNEAQ. The CDR3 has 15 residues. Here the CDR3 reads CASSPWTSGASEQFF. CDR3 DNA: TGTGCCAGCAGCCCGTGGACTAGCGGGGCATCTGAGCAGTTCTTC.

The chain carries TRBV6-5 and TRBJ2-1; 7 bases agree with TRBD2. The CDR3 totals 15 residues. Per germline, CDR1 MNHEY and CDR2 SVGAGI. The V and J ends lost 5 bases and 8 bases, in that order; junction bases with no gene match: 12. The CDR3 reads CASSPRGAGVDEQFF. In DNA form, the CDR3 reads TGTGCCAGCAGTCCCCGGGGCGCGGGGGTCGATGAGCAGTTCTTC.

On this clone: A read error may produce the germline difference seen at one junction end. The CDR3 loop is CASSESGRERLF. CDR3 sequence (DNA): TGCGCCAGCAGTGAGTCAGGGAGGGAACGCCTTTTC. The genes are TRBV10-2 and TRBJ2-7; TRBD2 agrees at 7 bases. Germline V gives CDR1 WSHSY, CDR2 SAAADI. The CDR3 runs to 12 residues.

J is TRBJ2-7 and V is TRBV7-2; the D gene is possibly TRBD1 (7 bases). Germline loops: CDR1 SGHTA, CDR2 FQGNSA. Trimming removed 3 bases from V and 5 bases from J, with 11 bases in between. The CDR3 spans 13 residues. The CDR3: CASSFQGGDEQYF. CDR3 coding DNA: TGTGCCAGCAGCTTTCAGGGGGGAGACGAGCAGTACTTC.

The chain has TRBV14 and TRBJ2-5, with TRBD2 matching 14 bases. J gave up 7 bases and V 1 base, and 2 bases lay outside the gene matches. Germline V gene lookup returns CDR1 SGHDN and CDR2 FVKESK. The CDR3 extends over 15 amino acids. Written as DNA, the CDR3 is TGTGCCAGCAGCCAAGCGACTAGCGGGAGGGTGACCCAGTACTTC. As protein: CASSQATSGRVTQYF.

This clone came up once. J is TRBJ2-4 and V is TRBV4-1; D unresolved. From germline, CDR1 is MGHRA and CDR2 YSYEKL. The length of the CDR3 is 16 residues. V dropped 0 bases and J dropped 0 bases, with 9 bases sitting between them. The chain's CDR3 is CASSQELRGAKNIQYF. In nucleotides, the CDR3 is TGCGCCAGCAGCCAAGAGTTGAGAGGAGCCAAAAACATTCAGTACTTC.

V and J are TRBV28 and TRBJ2-7, with D perhaps TRBD2 (6 bases). V was shortened by 6 bases and J by 2 bases, with 17 bases between the two germline ends. Germline V gene lookup returns CDR1 MDHEN and CDR2 SYDVKM. The CDR3 loop spans 15 amino acids. Here the CDR3 reads CASSTAGTVAYEQYF. In DNA form, the CDR3 reads TGTGCCAGCAGCACCGCCGGGACTGTAGCCTACGAGCAGTACTTC.

The CDR3 coding sequence is TGTGCCAGCAGTGAATCTGGGTCCAGGGGCTCCTACGAGCAGTACTTC. Its protein is CASSESGSRGSYEQYF. The chain combines TRBV2 with TRBJ2-7; D might be TRBD1 (6 bases). The V end was cut by 2 bases, the J end by 0 bases, with 14 bases between. Germline V lookup: CDR1 SNHLY, CDR2 FYNNEI. The CDR3 covers 16 residues. Supplemented by reference TRBV2 and TRBJ2-7, the full variable domain reads EPEVTQTPSHQVTQMGQEVILRCVPISNHLYFYWYRQILGQKVEFLVSFYNNEISEKSEIFDDQFSVERPDGSNFTLKIRSTKLEDSAMYFCASSESGSRGSYEQYFGPGTRLTVT.

The J gene is TRBJ2-1, the V gene TRBV30, with 9 bases aligning to TRBD2. The CDR3 has 12 residues. From germline, CDR1 is GTSNPN and CDR2 SVGIG (reference sequence). Trimming cost V 7 bases and J 6 bases; bases outside gene matches: 4. The DNA for the CDR3 is TGTGCCTCTAGCGGGAACCTCAATGAGCAGTTCTTC. The encoded protein is CASSGNLNEQFF.

The chain links TRBV6-2 or TRBV6-3 to TRBJ1-6; D gene uncertain. Trimming removed 6 bases from V and 6 bases from J, with 12 bases in between. Germline CDR1 is MNHEY and CDR2 is SVGEGT. The length of the CDR3 is 14 residues. CDR3 sequence reads: CASSDYRVNSPLHF. The DNA for the CDR3 is TGTGCCAGCAGCGATTACAGAGTTAATTCACCCCTCCACTTT.

V and J are TRBV9 and TRBJ2-1; D is ambiguous. The CDR3 consists of 13 residues. Trimming left V 4 bases short and J 5 bases short, with 10 bases between. CDR1 and CDR2 (germline): SGDLS, YYNGEE. The CDR3 is CASSPLRDNEQFF. The CDR3 DNA reads as TGTGCCAGCAGCCCCTTACGGGACAATGAGCAGTTCTTC.

This clone was seen once. The J gene is TRBJ2-3, the V gene TRBV6-6; D possibly corresponds to TRBD1 (6 bases). V shed 2 bases and J shed 2 bases, with 11 bases lying between them. CDR1 and CDR2 from the germline V gene are MNHNY and SVGAGI (reference sequence). The CDR3 spans 15 residues. Written as DNA, the CDR3 is TGTGCCAGCAGTTACACGGGACACAACACAGATACGCAGTATTTT. Amino acids: CASSYTGHNTDTQYF.

The genes are TRBV29-1 and TRBJ1-2; 8 bases are a match to TRBD1. V gave up 5 bases and J gave up 2 bases; unmatched junction bases: 1. This CDR3 has 12 residues. From germline, CDR1 is SQVTM and CDR2 ANQGSEA. The CDR3 loop reads CSVRQGNYGYTF. Here the CDR3 DNA reads TGCAGCGTTAGACAGGGGAACTATGGCTACACCTTC.

This clone was counted only a few times. The chain combines TRBV28 with TRBJ1-3; 9 bases agree with TRBD1. The junction had 17 bases not matched to a gene; V was cut back by 5 bases and J by 0 bases. The CDR3 is 20 residues long. Germline CDR1 and CDR2: MDHEN and SYDVKM. CDR3 sequence (DNA): TGTGCCAGCAGTGCACCCGGGACAGGGTGGGGAGCCAACTCTGGAAACACCATATATTTT. Its translation is CASSAPGTGWGANSGNTIYF.

The chain couples TRBV14 to TRBJ2-1, with D possibly matching TRBD2 (6 bases). The CDR3 has 14 residues. With 6 bases removed from V and 9 bases from J, the gap between germline ends came to 18 bases. Germline V CDR1 and CDR2: SGHDN, FVKESK. In DNA, the CDR3 is TGTGCCAGCAGTAAAAGAGGGCGGGGCGGTGAGCAGTTCTTC. The encoded protein is CASSKRGRGGEQFF.

The chain employs TRBV19 and TRBJ1-3; D may be TRBD1 (5 bases). This CDR3 region has 15 residues. The V end lost 6 bases, the J end lost 0 bases, and 12 bases lay between the germline ends. The germline gives CDR1 LNHDA, CDR2 SQIVND (reference sequence). CDR3 residues: CASRRQTSSGNTIYF. In nucleotides, the CDR3 is TGTGCCAGTAGAAGACAGACAAGCTCTGGAAACACCATATATTTT. The variable domain in full, completed from reference TRBV19 and TRBJ1-3, reads DGGITQSPKYLFRKEGQNVTLSCEQNLNHDAMYWYRQDPGQGLRLIYYSQIVNDFQKGDIAEGYSVSREKKESFPLTVTSAQKNPTAFYLCASRRQTSSGNTIYFGEGSWLTVV.

The V call is TRBV7-9, the J call TRBJ1-1; tentative D call: TRBD1 (5 bases). The V and J ends lost 0 bases and 0 bases respectively, with 8 bases between them. The CDR3 has 15 residues. In germline, CDR1 is SEHNR, CDR2 FQNEAQ (reference sequence). The CDR3 region is CASSLANRMNTEAFF. For the CDR3, the DNA is TGTGCCAGCAGCTTAGCGAACAGGATGAACACTGAAGCTTTCTTT.

The chain couples TRBV5-1 to TRBJ2-1, with 9 bases matching TRBD2. Unmatched junction bases numbered 6, after V lost 1 base and J lost 10 bases. CDR3 length: 14 residues. Germline values: CDR1 SGHRS, CDR2 YFSETQ. The CDR3 region has the DNA TGCGCCAGCAGCTTGACTAGCGGGTCTTTAGAGCAGTTCTTC. This sequence encodes CASSLTSGSLEQFF.

The rearrangement links TRBV5-1 to TRBJ1-1, with TRBD1 matching 7 bases. Germline-derived CDR1 and CDR2 are SGHRS and YFSETQ. V gave up 1 base and J gave up 4 bases; unmatched junction bases: 7. The CDR3 covers 15 residues. The CDR3, as DNA: TGCGCCAGCAGCTTGTTTGCGTCAGGGGGCACTGAAGCTTTCTTT. Translating gives CASSLFASGGTEAFF.

This clone was recorded many times. V usage is TRBV6-2 or TRBV6-3 and J usage is TRBJ2-6; D not certain. This CDR3 has 15 amino acids. V lost 2 bases and J lost 0, with 5 bases in between. The germline CDR1 and CDR2 sequences are MNHEY and SVGEGT. CDR3 amino acids: CASSYGISGANVLTF. The CDR3 DNA is TGTGCCAGCAGTTACGGCATCTCTGGGGCCAACGTCCTGACTTTC.

The table lists this clone with a few counts. The chain recombines TRBV30 with TRBJ2-7; 12 bases agree with TRBD2. Trimming at V came to 2 bases and at J to 4 bases, leaving 12 bases not matched to a gene. The length of the CDR3 is 17 residues. Germline CDR1 and CDR2: GTSNPN and SVGIG (reference sequence). The CDR3 loop reads CAWSPSGRARTNYEQYF. The DNA of the CDR3 is TGTGCCTGGAGTCCTAGCGGGAGGGCCAGGACAAATTACGAGCAGTACTTC.

Here the CDR3 reads CASSVGRAGLGETQYF. The CDR3 DNA follows: TGTGCCAGCAGCGTAGGAAGGGCGGGACTCGGAGAGACCCAGTACTTC. This chain connects TRBV9 to TRBJ2-5; D possibly corresponds to TRBD2 (6 bases). Trimming removed 0 bases from V and 4 bases from J, with 16 bases in between. The CDR3 consists of 16 residues. CDR1 and CDR2 from the germline V gene are SGDLS and YYNGEE. Full variable domain (missing parts from reference TRBV9 and TRBJ2-5): DSGVTQTPKHLITATGQRVTLRCSPRSGDLSVYWYQQSLDQGLQFLIQYYNGEERAKGNILERFSAQQFPDLHSELNLSSLELGDSALYFCASSVGRAGLGETQYFGPGTRLLVL.